Presented here are 25 T cell receptor beta chains from one specimen sequenced in a study of CD8 T cells in ankylosing spondylitis. TCRdb re-derived calls from the 5' RACE reads in MiXCR, one entry per CDR3 protein. The profile shows roughly 180,000 distinct CDR3 sequences, around 13% of them singletons. Specimen: blood, either unsorted or a sorted T cell fraction (not recorded which). These receptors were collected from a male donor with ankylosing spondylitis or in good health (not recorded which).

V is TRBV29-1 and J is TRBJ2-4, with TRBD2 as a possible D gene (6 bases). V lost 5 bases and J lost 9, with 11 bases in between. Germline CDR1 reads SQVTM; CDR2 reads ANQGSEA. The CDR3 is 11 residues long. CDR3 sequence: CSVHRDFIQYF. In nucleotides, the CDR3 is TGCAGCGTTCATAGGGACTTCATTCAGTACTTC.

The rearrangement links TRBV5-6 to TRBJ2-1; D ambiguous. Germline V gene lookup returns CDR1 SGHDT and CDR2 YYEEEE. The CDR3 covers 15 residues. V was clipped by 0 bases and J by 4 bases, with 11 bases between them. CDR3 in amino acids: CASSLDWSPYNEQFF. The CDR3 DNA reads TGTGCCAGCAGCTTGGATTGGAGTCCATACAATGAGCAGTTCTTC. The variable domain in full, completed from reference TRBV5-6 and TRBJ2-1, reads DAGVTQSPTHLIKTRGQQVTLRCSPKSGHDTVSWYQQALGQGPQFIFQYYEEEERQRGNFPDRFSGHQFPNYSSELNVNALLLGDSALYLCASSLDWSPYNEQFFGPGTRLTVL.

The chain is built from TRBV5-1 and TRBJ2-1, with a weak D call TRBD2 (5 bases). The CDR3 totals 15 residues. Germline values: CDR1 SGHRS, CDR2 YFSETQ. Trimming took off 2 bases at V and 8 bases at J, with 17 bases between the two ends. This CDR3 reads CASSFGEGDFDEQFF. CDR3 nucleotide sequence: TGCGCCAGCAGCTTCGGAGAGGGAGATTTCGATGAGCAGTTCTTC.

This clonotype was seen more than once but under ten times. The chain uses TRBV20-1 and TRBJ2-7; 7 nucleotides match TRBD1. This CDR3 has 13 amino acids. Losses at the gene ends were 8 bases for V and 3 bases for J; bases not matched to a gene: 10. Germline loops: CDR1 DFQATT, CDR2 SNEGSKA (reference sequence). CDR3 in DNA: TGCAGTCCCTCGGCATGGGACAGCTACGAGCAGTACTTC. The encoded protein is CSPSAWDSYEQYF.

This clonotype showed up just a few times. The V and J genes are TRBV4-1 and TRBJ1-2, with TRBD1 as a possible D gene (6 bases). This CDR3 is built from 15 residues. The V gene's germline CDR1 is MGHRA and CDR2 YSYEKL. Deletions cut 0 bases from V and 3 bases from J, with 11 bases between. This CDR3 reads CASSQEYRVYYGYTF. DNA of the CDR3: TGCGCCAGCAGCCAAGAATACAGGGTGTACTATGGCTACACCTTC.

The chain joins TRBV2 to TRBJ2-7; maybe TRBD2 (6 bases). The CDR3 contains 12 residues. Germline V gene lookup returns CDR1 SNHLY and CDR2 FYNNEI. V dropped 11 bases and J dropped 3 bases, with 14 bases sitting between them. CDR3 sequence reads: CASSVGGYEQYF. The CDR3 nucleotides read TGTGCCTCCTCGGTGGGGGGCTACGAGCAGTACTTC. Variable domain in full (rest from reference TRBV2 and TRBJ2-7): EPEVTQTPSHQVTQMGQEVILRCVPISNHLYFYWYRQILGQKVEFLVSFYNNEISEKSEIFDDQFSVERPDGSNFTLKIRSTKLEDSAMYFCASSVGGYEQYFGPGTRLTVT.

In this sample, this clonotype turned up many times. The chain combines TRBV6-5 with TRBJ2-3, with 9 bases identical to TRBD1. Germline V CDR1 and CDR2: MNHEY, SVGAGI. V dropped 4 bases and J dropped 3; count of bases not matched to a gene: 5. There are 15 residues in the CDR3. CDR3 DNA sequence: TGTGCCAGCAGTTCAATACAGGGGGCGACAGATACGCAGTATTTT. Protein product: CASSSIQGATDTQYF.

The chain joins TRBV18 to TRBJ2-1, with D tentatively TRBD2 (6 bases). Germline V gene data show CDR1 as KGHSH and CDR2 as LQKENI. The germline V and J ends were trimmed by 2 bases and 5 bases, with 16 bases remaining between them. The CDR3 extends over 16 amino acids. The CDR3: CASSPGGLTLNNEQFF. Here the CDR3 DNA reads TGTGCCAGCTCACCAGGGGGACTTACTCTCAACAATGAGCAGTTCTTC.

This clonotype was recorded at least ten times. The chain has TRBV29-1 and TRBJ2-3, with D uncertain. The CDR3 is made up of 12 amino acids. Trimming took 4 bases from V and 6 from J, leaving 11 bases between them. The germline V gene has CDR1 SQVTM and CDR2 ANQGSEA. As DNA, the CDR3 is TGCAGCGTTGTGGTAGTTCCGGATACGCAGTATTTT. Its translation is CSVVVVPDTQYF.

This clonotype showed up just a few times. The V and J genes are TRBV14 and TRBJ2-2, with D hard to call. The CDR3 extends over 12 amino acids. V was pared by 8 bases and J by 6 bases, with 10 bases between. Germline V lookup: CDR1 SGHDN, CDR2 FVKESK. For the CDR3, the DNA is TGTGCCAGCGGGGTATCGGCCGGGGAGCTGTTTTTT. Protein: CASGVSAGELFF. The entire variable domain, with the rest obtained from reference TRBV14 and TRBJ2-2, is as follows: EAGVTQFPSHSVIEKGQTVTLRCDPISGHDNLYWYRRVMGKEIKFLLHFVKESKQDESGMPNNRFLAERTGGTYSTLKVQPAELEDSGVYFCASGVSAGELFFGEGSRLTVL.

The chain has TRBV29-1 and TRBJ2-7; no reliable D call. The CDR3 spans 13 residues. With 1 base removed from V and 4 bases from J, the gap between germline ends came to 11 bases. Germline V gene sequence: CDR1 SQVTM, CDR2 ANQGSEA. CDR3 nucleotide sequence: TGCAGCGTTGAAGGAAAGGCCGGTTACGAGCAGTACTTC. This translates into CSVEGKAGYEQYF.

There are a few counts of this clonotype. J is TRBJ1-1 and V is TRBV18; TRBD1 is a possible D gene (6 bases). V gave up 3 bases and J gave up 3 bases, with 14 bases separating them. The CDR3 runs 15 residues. Germline-derived CDR1 and CDR2 are KGHSH and LQKENI. The CDR3 coding sequence is TGTGCCAGCTCACCCTACAGGGATGGGGACACTGAAGCTTTCTTT. This sequence encodes CASSPYRDGDTEAFF.

CDR3 residues: CSVEDPGTAMSRGYTF. The DNA for the CDR3 is TGCAGCGTTGAAGATCCCGGGACAGCCATGTCGCGGGGCTACACCTTC. This chain joins TRBV29-1 and TRBJ1-2; TRBD1 agrees at 7 bases. CDR3 length equals 16 residues. After removal of 0 bases from V and 8 bases from J, the junction contained 15 bases not matched to a gene. Germline V lookup: CDR1 SQVTM, CDR2 ANQGSEA.

This clonotype has a handful of counts. The chain has TRBV12-3 or TRBV12-4 and TRBJ1-1; possible D gene TRBD1, 5 bases. The V end was cut by 2 bases, the J end by 0 bases, with 10 bases between. This CDR3 is 15 amino acids long. The CDR3 DNA sequence: TGTGCCAGCAGTTTATTGGGGGAGGTGAACACTGAAGCTTTCTTT. It is translated as CASSLLGEVNTEAFF.

This clonotype came up a few times. The chain employs TRBV10-2 and TRBJ2-1; 10 positions match TRBD2. This CDR3 has 17 residues. J lost 0 bases, V lost 3 bases, and 5 bases had no gene match. The germline V gene has CDR1 WSHSY and CDR2 SAAADI. The CDR3 region is CASSDTASGSSYNEQFF. CDR3 in DNA: TGCGCCAGCAGTGATACGGCTAGCGGGAGCTCCTACAATGAGCAGTTCTTC.

The chain has TRBV21-1 and TRBJ1-1. TRBV21-1 is a pseudogene segment. The CDR3 covers 13 residues. Here the CDR3 reads CAISPGLLSEAFF. CDR3 sequence (DNA): TGTGCCATCAGCCCCGGACTCCTCTCTGAAGCTTTCTTT.

V and J are TRBV3-1 and TRBJ2-1; 7 bases align to TRBD2. The germline V gene has CDR1 LGHDT and CDR2 YNNKEL (reference sequence). The CDR3 runs to 12 residues. V lost 3 bases and J lost 9; bases outside the gene matches: 2. The DNA for the CDR3 is TGTGCCAGCAGCCACGGGACTATTGAGCAGTTCTTC. Translation gives CASSHGTIEQFF.

This clonotype was seen only a few times. V usage is TRBV7-9 and J usage is TRBJ2-2; D uncertain. Trimming removed 1 base from V and 3 bases from J, with 9 bases in between. CDR3 size: 15 residues. Germline CDR1 is SEHNR and CDR2 is FQNEAQ (reference sequence). This CDR3 reads CASSLVLTYTGELFF. DNA of the CDR3: TGTGCCAGCAGCTTAGTATTAACTTACACCGGGGAGCTGTTTTTT.

This clonotype appeared a few times. V usage is TRBV3-1 and J usage is TRBJ2-5; D possibly matches TRBD1 or TRBD2 (5 bases each). Germline CDR1 reads LGHDT; CDR2 reads YNNKEL (reference sequence). Trimming removed 5 bases at V and 4 bases at J, with 14 bases between. CDR3 length: 14 residues. The CDR3 nucleotides are TGTGCCAGCAGCGGACGGACGGGGCCAGAGACCCAGTACTTC. Residues: CASSGRTGPETQYF.

This clonotype was seen a handful of times. The V call is TRBV6-5, the J call TRBJ2-7; D gene uncertain. V was pared by 7 bases and J by 3 bases, with 13 bases between. The CDR3 covers 13 residues. Germline V lookup: CDR1 MNHEY, CDR2 SVGAGI. CDR3: CASTFGSYYEQYF. The CDR3 nucleotides are TGTGCCAGCACGTTCGGCAGTTACTACGAGCAGTACTTC.

In this sample, this clonotype turned up a few times. CDR3 DNA sequence: TGTGCCTGGAGCCGCCTACTAGCGGGGGGTGATAATGAGCAGTTCTTC. Protein product: CAWSRLLAGGDNEQFF. The chain employs TRBV30 and TRBJ2-1, with 12 bases identical to TRBD2. Trimming cost V 3 bases and J 7 bases; bases outside gene matches: 10. This CDR3 has 16 amino acids. Germline V gene sequence: CDR1 GTSNPN, CDR2 SVGIG (reference sequence).

This clonotype was counted between two and nine times. J is TRBJ2-5 and V is TRBV12-3 or TRBV12-4, with 8 bases identical to TRBD1. Trimming removed 7 bases from V and 4 bases from J; junction bases left unmatched: 5. The CDR3 is 13 amino acids. The CDR3 sequence is CASTLTGVETQYF. CDR3 nucleotides: TGTGCCAGCACCCTGACAGGGGTAGAGACCCAGTACTTC.

CDR3 bases: TGTGCCAGCAGCTTATCCAGATCTTCCCTCTATGGCTACACCTTC. It translates to CASSLSRSSLYGYTF. J is TRBJ1-2 and V is TRBV11-2; the D is unclear. V lost 2 bases to trimming and J lost 4 bases, with 14 bases between them. The CDR3 length is 15 residues. Germline values: CDR1 SGHAT, CDR2 FQNNGV.

The CDR3 DNA is TGCGCCAGCAGCCGCGGGACAGAAGGATATCACACTGAAGCTTTCTTT. The encoded protein is CASSRGTEGYHTEAFF. V is TRBV5-1 and J is TRBJ1-1, with 7 bases identical to TRBD1. From germline, CDR1 is SGHRS and CDR2 YFSETQ. The CDR3 covers 16 residues. Unmatched junction bases numbered 12, after V lost 4 bases and J lost 3 bases.

The J gene is TRBJ1-1, the V gene TRBV20-1, with a possible D match to TRBD1 (5 bases). CDR1 and CDR2 (germline): DFQATT, SNEGSKA (reference sequence). This CDR3 spans 12 amino acids. The V and J ends lost 7 bases and 6 bases respectively, with 15 bases between them. The CDR3 loop reads CSVKKGDAEAFF. The CDR3 region has the DNA TGCAGTGTCAAGAAAGGGGATGCTGAAGCTTTCTTT.